The 11 T cell receptor beta chains presented below share a single source sample, sequenced in a study of blood T cells in healthy people across ages (dated by TCRdb to the mid-2010s). Receptor amplification or capture employed 5' RACE. Instrument used: Illumina HiSeq 2500. A second PCR of roughly 6 to 12 cycles was run with a J-beta primer mix and a sample-barcoded 5' primer. TCRdb applied fastp at Q25 and MiXCR to the public reads, then kept only in-frame beta chains. Rows are unified per CDR3 protein, each entry keeping the most common DNA and genes. In all, the sample holds around 600,000 distinct CDR3 sequences, and around 50% of those were seen once. About 22% of the sample belongs to the ten largest clones. Sequenced sample: blood. The receptors derive from an elderly man in good health.

This clonotype was detected many times. The chain is built from TRBV13 and TRBJ2-5, with 10 bases identical to TRBD2. The junction had 6 bases not matched to a gene; V was cut back by 1 base and J by 4 bases. The CDR3 covers 16 residues. In germline, CDR1 is PRHDT, CDR2 FYEKMQ (reference sequence). CDR3 protein: CASSLEAGGPLETQYF. The CDR3 DNA reads TGTGCCAGCAGCTTAGAAGCGGGGGGGCCTTTAGAGACCCAGTACTTC. Full variable domain (outside the CDR3, taken from reference TRBV13 and TRBJ2-5): AAGVIQSPRHLIKEKRETATLKCYPIPRHDTVYWYQQGPGQDPQFLISFYEKMQSDKGSIPDRFSAQQFSDYHSELNMSSLELGDSALYFCASSLEAGGPLETQYFGPGTRLLVL.

The chain uses TRBV28 and TRBJ2-3; the D gene could be TRBD1 or TRBD2 (5 bases each). The germline V gene encodes CDR1 MDHEN and CDR2 SYDVKM. This CDR3 comprises 18 residues. V lost 3 bases to trimming and J lost 2 bases, with 21 bases between them. This chain's CDR3 is CASSFGGFKGLFTDTQYF. The CDR3 nucleotides read TGTGCCAGCAGTTTTGGGGGTTTTAAGGGTTTATTCACAGATACGCAGTATTTT.

This chain uses TRBV5-6 with TRBJ1-4, with D possibly matching TRBD1 (6 bases). Germline V CDR1 and CDR2: SGHDT, YYEEEE. V gave up 4 bases and J gave up 0 bases, with 13 bases separating them. The CDR3 is 16 amino acids. CDR3 DNA sequence: TGTGCCAGCAGCCAAGGACAGCCCGCAACTAATGAAAAACTGTTTTTT. It specifies CASSQGQPATNEKLFF.

This chain links TRBV12-3 or TRBV12-4 with TRBJ2-1; 14 bases line up with TRBD2. Trimming cost V 5 bases and J 7 bases; bases outside gene matches: 4. The CDR3 extends over 15 amino acids. The CDR3 nucleotides are TGTGCCAGCAGTGGACTAGCGGGAGGACCGAATGAGCAGTTCTTC. Its protein product is CASSGLAGGPNEQFF.

This rearrangement joins TRBV12-3 or TRBV12-4 to TRBJ2-3; unclear D gene. V dropped 2 bases and J dropped 5 bases, with 8 bases sitting between them. This CDR3 region has 13 residues. The CDR3, as DNA: TGTGCCAGCAGTTTATCGAGTCGAGATACGCAGTATTTT. Protein: CASSLSSRDTQYF.

CDR3 in DNA: TGTGCCAGCAGCCCCACCGGGACAGGGGACACTGAAGCTTTCTTT. Protein: CASSPTGTGDTEAFF. The chain recombines TRBV4-2 with TRBJ1-1; the match to TRBD1 covers 10 bases. The length of the CDR3 is 15 residues. V shed 4 bases, J shed 3 bases, and the junction held 5 bases outside the gene matches. Germline CDR1 is LGHNA and CDR2 is YNFKEQ.

The CDR3 protein is CASSWKQGNTDTQYF. The CDR3 DNA reads TGCGCCAGCAGCTGGAAACAGGGGAACACAGATACGCAGTATTTT. V and J are TRBV5-1 and TRBJ2-3, with 7 bases that match TRBD1. V lost 3 bases and J lost 2; bases outside the gene matches: 6. Germline assignment: CDR1 SGHRS and CDR2 YFSETQ. The CDR3 extends over 15 amino acids.

The chain employs TRBV12-3 or TRBV12-4 and TRBJ2-3, with 9 bases matching TRBD2. The CDR3 runs to 16 residues. Losses at the gene ends were 4 bases for V and 3 bases for J; bases not matched to a gene: 8. CDR3 coding DNA: TGTGCCAGCAGTTCCCCGGCGGGGGGGACGACAGATACGCAGTATTTT. Its protein product is CASSSPAGGTTDTQYF.

The chain joins TRBV11-2 to TRBJ2-2; no clear D. V was trimmed by 10 bases and J by 0 bases, leaving 12 bases between them. This CDR3 is 14 amino acids long. Germline V gene lookup returns CDR1 SGHAT and CDR2 FQNNGV. CDR3 sequence reads: CATAPLANTGELFF. The CDR3 DNA sequence: TGTGCCACAGCCCCCCTAGCGAACACCGGGGAGCTGTTTTTT.

V usage is TRBV10-3 and J usage is TRBJ2-5; D tentatively fits TRBD1 or TRBD2 (5 bases each). CDR1 and CDR2 from the germline V gene are ENHRY and SYGVKD. The CDR3 is 13 residues long. V lost 5 bases, J lost 4 bases, and 11 bases lay in between. The CDR3 reads CAISSGRGETQYF. DNA for the CDR3: TGTGCCATCAGTTCAGGGAGAGGAGAGACCCAGTACTTC.

The gene calls are TRBV5-1 and TRBJ1-2, with 9 nucleotides matching TRBD1. CDR1 and CDR2 from the germline V gene are SGHRS and YFSETQ. V shed 0 bases, J shed 5 bases, and the junction held 2 bases outside the gene matches. The CDR3 spans 14 residues. In DNA, the CDR3 is TGCGCCAGCAGCTTGGCGGGGACAGGGTATGGCTACACCTTC. It yields the protein CASSLAGTGYGYTF.